The next 9 T cell receptor beta chains were all read from a single sample in a study of vaccination and CD4 T cells after COVID-19. For these receptors, no antigen is known. The Oncomine TCR Beta short-read assay generated sequence data from the DNA of cultured CD4+ T cells. Genomic DNA was extracted from cultured CD4+ T cells. TCRdb called the PCR reads again in MiXCR, with one record for every CDR3 protein. The table has 6,000 or so distinct CDR3 sequences, 33% seen once. Treatment defined: approximately 11-day PBMC culture with coronavirus spike peptide pools or control peptides (ViraFEST assay). Those CD4+ T cells from the unexposed donor predate the COVID-19 pandemic (2011-2018). The sequencing sample was made of CD4+ T cells from blood, cultured in vitro. All receptors come from a human donor in good health.

This clonotype rates as medium-sized. CDR3: CASSEGWGLGNQPQHF. The DNA for the CDR3 is TGTGCCAGCAGTGAAGGGTGGGGGCTAGGCAATCAGCCCCAGCATTTT. The genes are TRBV6-1 and TRBJ1-5, with D perhaps TRBD1 (6 bases). This CDR3 has 16 amino acids. Germline lookup yields CDR1 MNHNS and CDR2 SASEGT. Trimming removed 1 base at V and 2 bases at J, with 12 bases between.

This clonotype was detected a few times. This chain connects TRBV20-1 to TRBJ2-5, with TRBD2 as a possible D gene (6 bases). V lost 0 bases and J lost 7, with 18 bases in between. Germline loops: CDR1 DFQATT, CDR2 SNEGSKA (reference sequence). The length of the CDR3 is 15 residues. The chain's CDR3 is CSARDLGEASGTQYF. As DNA, the CDR3 is TGCAGTGCTAGAGATCTAGGGGAGGCCTCAGGGACCCAGTACTTC.

The gene calls are TRBV7-6 and TRBJ2-6, with D possibly matching TRBD1 (5 bases). The germline gives CDR1 SGHVS, CDR2 FNYEAQ. V was pared by 0 bases and J by 3 bases, with 15 bases between. CDR3 size: 18 residues. CDR3 in amino acids: CASSLASPGFLGANVLTF. Written as DNA, the CDR3 is TGTGCCAGCAGCTTAGCCTCCCCAGGGTTTCTTGGGGCCAACGTCCTGACTTTC.

This chain connects TRBV11-2 to TRBJ1-1, with unresolved D. Looked up from germline, CDR1 is SGHAT and CDR2 is FQNNGV. The CDR3 has 12 amino acids. The V end was cut by 1 base, the J end by 8 bases, with 8 bases between. The CDR3 loop reads CASSLAAVEAFF. The CDR3 DNA is TGTGCCAGCAGCTTAGCGGCAGTCGAAGCTTTCTTT.

This clonotype was seen only a few times. The chain combines TRBV18 with TRBJ2-6; D assignment may be TRBD1 or TRBD2 (7 bases each). V was pared by 3 bases and J by 0 bases, with 15 bases between. Germline V gene data show CDR1 as KGHSH and CDR2 as LQKENI. This CDR3 contains 18 residues. CDR3: CASSPGGTALSGANVLTF. CDR3 DNA sequence: TGTGCCAGCTCACCGGGGGGGACAGCACTCTCTGGGGCCAACGTCCTGACTTTC. The full variable domain, its missing parts supplied by reference TRBV18 and TRBJ2-6, is NAGVMQNPRHLVRRRGQEARLRCSPMKGHSHVYWYRQLPEEGLKFMVYLQKENIIDESGMPKERFSAEFPKEGPSILRIQQVVRGDSAAYFCASSPGGTALSGANVLTFGAGSRLTVL.

This clonotype is medium-sized within its sample. V gene TRBV20-1 combines with J gene TRBJ2-2; 8 bases fit TRBD1. V lost 4 bases, J lost 5 bases, and 9 bases stayed unmatched. This CDR3 spans 15 amino acids. Germline V gene sequence: CDR1 DFQATT, CDR2 SNEGSKA (reference sequence). The CDR3 coding sequence is TGCAGTGCTATAGACAGGGGTGGGGAAACCGGGGAGCTGTTTTTT. This encodes CSAIDRGGETGELFF.

This sequence joins TRBV7-9 and TRBJ2-7; 10 nucleotides agree with TRBD2. With 4 bases clipped from V and 3 bases from J, the junction kept 0 bases outside the gene matches. CDR1 is SEHNR and CDR2 is FQNEAQ in the germline V gene (reference sequence). This CDR3 contains 13 residues. The CDR3 DNA sequence: TGTGCCAGCAGCTGGACTAGCGGCTACGAGCAGTACTTC. Encoded protein: CASSWTSGYEQYF.

This clonotype was counted between two and nine times. The chain has TRBV11-2 and TRBJ2-3; no reliable D call. From germline, CDR1 is SGHAT and CDR2 FQNNGV. Trimming removed 1 base from V and 6 bases from J, with 8 bases in between. This CDR3 has 13 amino acids. The CDR3 sequence: CASSLVYMDTQYF. The CDR3 DNA sequence: TGTGCCAGCAGCTTAGTGTATATGGATACGCAGTATTTT.

The CDR3 protein is CASRVGDRTYGYTF. The CDR3 DNA follows: TGTGCCAGTAGGGTAGGAGATCGGACCTATGGCTACACCTTC. The V gene is TRBV19, the J gene TRBJ1-2; D gene uncertain. The CDR3 spans 14 residues. V was clipped by 6 bases and J by 4 bases, with 15 bases between them. Germline V gives CDR1 LNHDA, CDR2 SQIVND (reference sequence).